The source of this TCR beta chain is a study of T cell clonality in common variable immunodeficiency. For at least one year, all CVID subjects received replacement immunoglobulin. Study-level findings and limits: Compared with healthy controls, CVID subjects showed increased TCRbeta clonality, mostly in about a third. Common variable immunodeficiency TCR beta sequences reportedly had fewer deletions and N-nucleotide insertions.

This clone occurred many times. The antigen is not known. With the read ending 3 residues before the CDR3 end, the germline J gene is used to fill in that end. Trimming took off 0 bases at V and 3 bases at J, with 10 bases between the two ends. The germline V gene encodes CDR1 SGDLS and CDR2 YYNGEE. The CDR3 runs 15 residues. Generated by immunoSEQ multiplex PCR, the TCRdb table keeps only in-frame clones and is missing some. The repertoire consists of about 34,000 clones, none detected only once. Sequencing was performed on peripheral blood mononuclear cells. This chain connects TRBV9 to TRBJ2-1; the D is unclear. The receptor was isolated from a human donor with common variable immunodeficiency. CDR3 DNA (partial): TGTGCCAGCAGCGTAGAGCACTCGCGCTACAATGAG. It is translated as CASSVEHSRYNE. The whole CDR3 reads CASSVEHSRYNEQFF.